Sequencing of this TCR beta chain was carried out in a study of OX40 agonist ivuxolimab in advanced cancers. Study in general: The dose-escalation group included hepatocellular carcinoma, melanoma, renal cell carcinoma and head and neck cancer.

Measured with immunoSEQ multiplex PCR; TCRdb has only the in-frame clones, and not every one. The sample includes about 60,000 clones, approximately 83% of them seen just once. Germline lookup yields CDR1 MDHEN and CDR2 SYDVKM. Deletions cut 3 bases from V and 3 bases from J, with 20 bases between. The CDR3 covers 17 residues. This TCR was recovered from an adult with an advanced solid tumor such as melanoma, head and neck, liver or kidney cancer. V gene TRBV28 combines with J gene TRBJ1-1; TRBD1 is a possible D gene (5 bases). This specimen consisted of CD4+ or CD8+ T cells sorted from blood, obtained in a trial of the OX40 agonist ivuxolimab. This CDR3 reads CASSFPGTTAPDTEAFF. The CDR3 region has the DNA TGTGCCAGCAGTTTCCCCGGGACTACTGCTCCGGACACTGAAGCTTTCTTT.